This T cell receptor (beta chain) was profiled in a study of blood T cell repertoires in COVID-19. About the research overall: The analysed material was cDNA or gDNA that came from T cells, B-cell-depleted T cells, or PBMCs.

Germline V gene lookup returns CDR1 KGHDR and CDR2 SFDVKD. V was clipped by 1 base and J by 4 bases; unmatched bases: 8. This CDR3 region has 17 residues. TCRdb's table, derived via immunoSEQ multiplex PCR, lists solely in-frame clones and lacks some. The data contain 220,000 or so clones, 90% of them singletons. Material: PBMCs or T cells enriched from blood (not recorded which). The origin of this receptor is a man in his fifties who had been exposed to COVID-19. The chain couples TRBV24-1 to TRBJ2-3; 9 bases line up with TRBD2. The CDR3 loop is CATSDFVGIAGADTQYF. The DNA for the CDR3 is TGTGCCACCAGTGATTTTGTCGGTATAGCGGGGGCAGATACGCAGTATTTT.